These T cell receptor beta chains were read from a single sample in a study of blood T cell repertoires in COVID-19. TCRdb's table, derived via immunoSEQ multiplex PCR, lists solely in-frame clones and lacks some. This table has 250,000 to 350,000 clones, roughly 90% appearing once. The sequencing input was PBMCs or T cells enriched from blood (not recorded which). These receptors came from a woman aged 25-40 years who had recovered from COVID-19. The CDR3 runs from the conserved cysteine through the conserved F or W. A D gene is named only where the DNA matches it firmly. Size values are once, few and many counts, or a class for expanded clones, and some rows have none.

j_gene,abundance,d_gene,v_gene,CDR3nt,CDR3aa
TRBJ2-7,.,TRBD1,TRBV4-3,TGCGCCAGCAGCCAAGATGGCACAGGGGTCTCCTACGAGCAGTACTTC,CASSQDGTGVSYEQYF
TRBJ2-7,.,.,TRBV5-1,TGCGCCAGCAGCCCTTACGGGACAAACTACGAGCAGTACTTC,CASSPYGTNYEQYF
TRBJ2-1,.,.,TRBV3-1/TRBV3-2,TGTGCCAGCAGCCCCCTGTACCAACCAGGCGATGAGCAGTTCTTC,CASSPLYQPGDEQFF
TRBJ1-2,.,.,TRBV12-3/TRBV12-4,TGTGCCAGCAGTTCAGGAGGGAGCTACACCTTC,CASSSGGSYTF
TRBJ1-2,.,TRBD1,TRBV7-2,TGTGCCAGCAGCCTGGGACAGATTTTGGCTGGCTACACCTTC,CASSLGQILAGYTF
TRBJ2-3,once,TRBD1,TRBV24-1,TGTGCCACCAGTGATTACAGGGGGCACAGCACAGATACGCAGTATTTT,CATSDYRGHSTDTQYF
TRBJ2-2,.,.,TRBV10-3,TGTGCCACAGGGACAATCACCGGGGAGCTGTTTTTT,CATGTITGELFF
TRBJ2-1,.,.,TRBV20-1,TGCAGTGCTAGTCAGGGAGGTGGGGACTACAATGAGCAGTTCTTC,CSASQGGGDYNEQFF
TRBJ1-4,.,.,TRBV15,TGTGCCACCAGCAGAGATCGAGGGACTAATGAAAAACTGTTTTTT,CATSRDRGTNEKLFF
TRBJ1-2,.,.,TRBV30,TGTGCCTGGAGTGTCCGAAGGGGCACCGCTGGCTACACCTTC,CAWSVRRGTAGYTF
TRBJ1-1,.,TRBD1,TRBV5-6,TGTGCCAGCAGCTCCCGACCTTACTGGACAGGGCTGAACACTGAAGCTTTCTTT,CASSSRPYWTGLNTEAFF
TRBJ2-1,once,.,TRBV5-4,TGTGCCAGCAGCTTGGGACAGGACAATGAGCAGTTCTTC,CASSLGQDNEQFF
TRBJ2-1,.,.,TRBV4-3,TGCGCCAGCAGCCAAGAGATGAGCTCCTACAATGAGCAGTTCTTC,CASSQEMSSYNEQFF
TRBJ2-3,.,.,TRBV3-1/TRBV3-2,TGTGCCAGCAGCCAAGATGTAGCCGGCACAGATACGCAGTATTTT,CASSQDVAGTDTQYF
TRBJ2-1,.,TRBD1,TRBV14,TGTGCCAGCAGCCCCAGGGACAGGGCTAGAGATGAGCAGTTCTTC,CASSPRDRARDEQFF
TRBJ2-1,.,.,TRBV5-6,TGTGCCAGCAGCTTGGACATTGAGCAGTTCTTC,CASSLDIEQFF
TRBJ2-3,.,TRBD2,TRBV5-1,TGCGCCAGCAGCTCCGGGACTAGCGGGAGGGCCGCAGATACGCAGTATTTT,CASSSGTSGRAADTQYF
TRBJ2-2,.,TRBD2,TRBV7-7,TGTGCTAGCAGCTTAGGACTAGCGGGGCCCACGGCGAACACCGGGGAGCTGTTTTTT,CASSLGLAGPTANTGELFF
TRBJ2-1,.,TRBD2,TRBV3-1/TRBV3-2,TGTGCCAGCAGCCCAGCGGGGGGGCTTTACAATGAGCAGTTCTTC,CASSPAGGLYNEQFF
TRBJ1-3,.,.,TRBV5-4,TGTGCCAGCAGCTTGGCAGGGGGAAACACCATATATTTT,CASSLAGGNTIYF
TRBJ1-1,.,.,TRBV19,TGTGCCAGTAGTGAAGGTCCAGGGATGGGGAACACTGAAGCTTTCTTT,CASSEGPGMGNTEAFF
TRBJ2-1,.,TRBD1,TRBV24-1,TGTGCCACCAGTGATCCCGGGACAGGGATGCGTGAGCAGTTCTTC,CATSDPGTGMREQFF
TRBJ1-3,.,.,TRBV25-1,TGTGCCAGCAGTGAATCAGTGGGGGCGTATGTGGACACCATATATTTT,CASSESVGAYVDTIYF
TRBJ2-7,.,TRBD1,TRBV6-5,TGTGCCAGCAGTTACTCGGGACAGGGAACAGGCGAGCAGTACTTC,CASSYSGQGTGEQYF
TRBJ1-1,.,.,TRBV27,TGTGCCAGCAGCACAGGGTTTGGCACTGAAGCTTTCTTT,CASSTGFGTEAFF
TRBJ2-1,.,TRBD2,TRBV7-9,TGTGCCAGCAGCTCGAAACTAGCGGCTGCCTACAATGAGCAGTTCTTC,CASSSKLAAAYNEQFF
TRBJ2-1,many,.,TRBV6-6,TGTGCCAGCAGTAGATACCGGGACTCCCACCCCAATGAGCAGTTCTTC,CASSRYRDSHPNEQFF
TRBJ2-3,.,.,TRBV10-1,TGCGCCACTACTCGGGATACGCAGTATTTT,CATTRDTQYF
TRBJ1-5,.,TRBD1,TRBV7-2,TGTGCCAGCAGCTTAGGACAGGGTGGGCAGCCCCAGCATTTT,CASSLGQGGQPQHF
TRBJ1-2,.,TRBD1,TRBV28,TGTGCCAGCAGCTCTTCCGGGACAGGTACTTATGGCTACACCTTC,CASSSSGTGTYGYTF
TRBJ1-1,.,.,TRBV10-2,TGCGCCAGCAGAGGGGTGAACACTGAAGCTTTCTTT,CASRGVNTEAFF
TRBJ2-2,.,.,TRBV28,TGTGCCAGCAGTCCGGGACAGAACACCGGGGAGCTGTTTTTT,CASSPGQNTGELFF
TRBJ2-1,.,TRBD2,TRBV7-8,TGTGCCAGCAGCTCCTTGAGACTAGCGGGAGAAAAGGGTGAGCAGTTCTTC,CASSSLRLAGEKGEQFF